This T cell receptor beta chain emerged from a study of blood T cells in healthy people across ages. Study-level results: Diversity was estimated from one million T cells, and these estimates were considered underestimates. Researchers report that TCR beta diversity correlated strongly with naive T cell percentage.

V was trimmed by 6 bases and J by 0 bases, leaving 8 bases between them. The CDR3 is 13 residues long. The second PCR ran about 6 to 12 cycles with a sample-barcoded 5' primer and J-beta primers. A single record per CDR3 protein comes from TCRdb applying MiXCR to the 5' RACE reads. The sample carries 500,000 to 650,000 distinct CDR3 sequences, about 25% recorded once. Regarding this clonotype: The antigen is unknown.

This sample was shared with a second study, whose subject was T cells of mothers and their children.

This clonotype was obtained from a boy aged 2 to 9 in good health. The V gene is TRBV12-3 or TRBV12-4, the J gene TRBJ1-1, with D unclear. The sequencing input was blood. The CDR3 sequence is CASSPEMNTEAFF. The CDR3 DNA is TGTGCCAGCAGCCCTGAAATGAACACTGAAGCTTTCTTT.